The rows below give T cell receptor beta chains drawn from one sample of a study of cytomegalovirus exposure and HLA in healthy donors. Sequencing used immunoSEQ multiplex PCR; TCRdb keeps in-frame clones, though not all of them. The sample has approximately 190,000 clones; about nine tenths are singletons. Sequencing input: PBMCs. The receptors shown here come from a boy aged 2 to 10 in good health and CMV-seronegative. CDR3s include the opening cysteine and the closing phenylalanine or tryptophan. D genes are given only for firm matches. Some rows mark clone size as missing; the rest say once, few, many or name a class of expanded clone.

size: -; V: TRBV13; D: TRBD2; J: TRBJ2-7; CDR3: CASSLGTSAVSKQYF; DNA: TGTGCCAGCAGCTTAGGGACTAGCGCCGTATCGAAGCAGTACTTC
size: -; V: TRBV6-1; D: -; J: TRBJ2-2; CDR3: CASSGQGYTGELFF; DNA: TGTGCCAGCAGTGGTCAGGGGTACACCGGGGAGCTGTTTTTT
size: -; V: TRBV7-9; D: -; J: TRBJ2-5; CDR3: CASSSVGVQETQYF; DNA: TGTGCCAGCAGCTCAGTAGGGGTCCAAGAGACCCAGTACTTC
size: -; V: TRBV7-3; D: -; J: TRBJ1-2; CDR3: CASSLGGASGYTF; DNA: TGTGCCAGCAGCTTAGGGGGCGCAAGCGGCTACACCTTC
size: -; V: TRBV11-2; D: -; J: TRBJ2-7; CDR3: CASSRDTYEQYF; DNA: TGTGCCAGCAGCCGGGACACCTACGAGCAGTACTTC
size: -; V: TRBV28; D: -; J: TRBJ1-5; CDR3: CASSLVQLAGKQPQHF; DNA: TGTGCCAGCAGTTTGGTACAGCTGGCAGGGAAGCAGCCCCAGCATTTT
size: -; V: TRBV5-1; D: -; J: TRBJ1-1; CDR3: CASSLVQGDTEAFF; DNA: TGCGCCAGCAGCTTGGTACAGGGAGACACTGAAGCTTTCTTT
size: -; V: TRBV5-1; D: -; J: TRBJ2-3; CDR3: CASSSPNNYSTDTQYF; DNA: TGCGCCAGCAGCTCCCCTAATAACTATAGCACAGATACGCAGTATTTT
size: -; V: TRBV4-1; D: -; J: TRBJ2-7; CDR3: CASSQEDPGVRREQYF; DNA: TGCGCCAGCAGCCAAGAAGATCCGGGGGTCCGGCGCGAGCAGTACTTC
size: -; V: TRBV7-9; D: -; J: TRBJ1-4; CDR3: CASSSLNEKLFF; DNA: TGTGCCAGCAGCTCTCTTAATGAAAAACTGTTTTTT
size: -; V: TRBV28; D: TRBD1; J: TRBJ1-2; CDR3: CASSLIDRGQDGYTF; DNA: TGTGCCAGCAGTCTAATAGACAGGGGGCAAGATGGCTACACCTTC
size: -; V: TRBV5-1; D: -; J: TRBJ2-1; CDR3: CASNLRAGSYNEQFF; DNA: TGCGCCAGCAACCTGAGGGCAGGATCCTACAATGAGCAGTTCTTC
size: -; V: TRBV7-9; D: -; J: TRBJ1-5; CDR3: CASSLFAGHSNQPQHF; DNA: TGTGCCAGCAGCTTATTTGCAGGGCATAGCAATCAGCCCCAGCATTTT
size: -; V: TRBV27; D: -; J: TRBJ1-2; CDR3: CASSPGGVNYGYTF; DNA: TGTGCCAGCAGTCCCGGGGGGGTTAACTATGGCTACACCTTC
size: few; V: TRBV30; D: -; J: TRBJ1-2; CDR3: CAWSRTDSDSYGYTF; DNA: TGTGCCTGGAGTCGAACCGACTCGGATTCCTATGGCTACACCTTC
size: -; V: TRBV15; D: -; J: TRBJ2-3; CDR3: CATSRAKLRDKDTDTQYF; DNA: TGTGCCACCAGCAGAGCTAAACTCCGGGACAAGGACACAGATACGCAGTATTTT
size: once; V: TRBV7-7; D: TRBD1; J: TRBJ1-1; CDR3: CASSLRIMGQGNTEAFF; DNA: TGTGCCAGCAGCTTGCGGATTATGGGACAGGGGAACACTGAAGCTTTCTTT
size: -; V: TRBV27; D: -; J: TRBJ2-2; CDR3: CASSRAGLNTGELFF; DNA: TGTGCCAGCAGTCGGGCGGGCTTGAACACCGGGGAGCTGTTTTTT
size: -; V: TRBV11-3; D: TRBD1; J: TRBJ2-2; CDR3: CASSQGAGELFF; DNA: TGTGCCAGCAGCCAGGGGGCCGGGGAGCTGTTTTTT
size: -; V: TRBV5-1; D: -; J: TRBJ1-1; CDR3: CASSKGTPPNEAFF; DNA: TGCGCCAGCAGCAAGGGGACACCGCCTAATGAAGCTTTCTTT
size: -; V: TRBV30; D: -; J: TRBJ1-3; CDR3: CAWGLSSGNTIYF; DNA: TGTGCCTGGGGACTGAGCTCTGGAAACACCATATATTTT
size: once; V: TRBV7-9; D: -; J: TRBJ2-7; CDR3: CASSPWDTYEQYF; DNA: TGTGCCAGCAGCCCCTGGGACACCTACGAGCAGTACTTC
size: -; V: TRBV5-1; D: TRBD2; J: TRBJ2-3; CDR3: CASSLGVAGVVDTQYF; DNA: TGCGCCAGCAGCTTGGGGGTAGCGGGAGTTGTAGATACGCAGTATTTT
size: -; V: TRBV7-6; D: -; J: TRBJ2-1; CDR3: CASSSQPGSSYNEQFF; DNA: TGTGCCAGCAGCTCGCAGCCGGGAAGCTCCTACAATGAGCAGTTCTTC
size: -; V: TRBV29-1; D: -; J: TRBJ2-1; CDR3: CSATKTDFYNEQFF; DNA: TGCAGCGCCACTAAGACTGATTTCTACAATGAGCAGTTCTTC
size: -; V: TRBV18; D: -; J: TRBJ1-3; CDR3: CASSPSGSSGNTIYF; DNA: TGTGCCAGCTCACCATCCGGGAGCTCTGGAAACACCATATATTTT
size: -; V: TRBV11-2; D: TRBD1; J: TRBJ2-7; CDR3: CASSLVRWDRGEHEQYF; DNA: TGTGCCAGCAGCTTAGTGAGGTGGGACAGGGGTGAGCACGAGCAGTACTTC
size: -; V: TRBV4-2; D: TRBD2; J: TRBJ2-1; CDR3: CASSQGEGLAYGEQFF; DNA: TGTGCCAGCAGCCAAGGGGAAGGACTAGCGTATGGTGAGCAGTTCTTC
size: -; V: TRBV7-9; D: TRBD2; J: TRBJ2-1; CDR3: CASSLEGSGSIYNEQFF; DNA: TGTGCCAGCAGCTTAGAGGGAAGCGGGAGCATCTACAATGAGCAGTTCTTC
size: -; V: TRBV28; D: -; J: TRBJ1-5; CDR3: CASSSPYQPQHF; DNA: TGTGCCAGCAGTTCCCCCTATCAGCCCCAGCATTTT
size: -; V: TRBV2; D: TRBD1; J: TRBJ1-4; CDR3: CASSVRRDRGATSNEKLFF; DNA: TGTGCCAGCAGTGTCAGACGAGACAGGGGCGCCACCTCTAATGAAAAACTGTTTTTT
size: few; V: TRBV7-3; D: -; J: TRBJ2-1; CDR3: CASSQGGDNEQFF; DNA: TGTGCCAGCAGCCAAGGGGGGGACAATGAGCAGTTCTTC
size: -; V: TRBV19; D: -; J: TRBJ2-6; CDR3: CASSRTITGANVLTF; DNA: TGTGCCAGTAGCCGGACAATTACTGGGGCCAACGTCCTGACTTTC
size: -; V: TRBV6-5; D: -; J: TRBJ2-5; CDR3: CATALGARETQYF; DNA: TGTGCCACCGCCTTGGGAGCAAGAGAGACCCAGTACTTC
size: -; V: TRBV19; D: -; J: TRBJ1-2; CDR3: CASSISRGDYGYTF; DNA: TGTGCCAGTAGTATATCCAGGGGCGACTATGGCTACACCTTC
size: -; V: TRBV5-1; D: TRBD2; J: TRBJ2-5; CDR3: CASSLLAGGLGETQYF; DNA: TGCGCCAGCAGCTTGCTAGCGGGGGGGCTCGGAGAGACCCAGTACTTC
size: -; V: TRBV7-6; D: -; J: TRBJ2-7; CDR3: CASSPNPAAQVTYEQYF; DNA: TGTGCCAGCAGCCCGAACCCTGCGGCACAAGTAACTTACGAGCAGTACTTC
size: -; V: TRBV6-1; D: -; J: TRBJ2-5; CDR3: CASSGDNLQETQYF; DNA: TGTGCCAGCAGCGGGGACAACCTTCAAGAGACCCAGTACTTC
size: -; V: TRBV6-6; D: TRBD1; J: TRBJ2-3; CDR3: CASSWVGQGDTDTQYF; DNA: TGTGCCAGCAGTTGGGTGGGACAGGGGGACACAGATACGCAGTATTTT
size: -; V: TRBV7-9; D: -; J: TRBJ1-6; CDR3: CASSVLLGGANSPLHF; DNA: TGTGCCAGCAGCGTGCTGTTAGGGGGGGCTAATTCACCCCTCCACTTT
size: few; V: TRBV5-5; D: -; J: TRBJ1-2; CDR3: CASSSGGGSSYYGYTF; DNA: TGTGCCAGCAGCTCGGGGGGCGGGTCAAGCTACTATGGCTACACCTTC
size: -; V: TRBV7-2; D: -; J: TRBJ2-7; CDR3: CASSPRRVAYEQYF; DNA: TGTGCCAGCAGCCCCAGGAGGGTAGCCTACGAGCAGTACTTC
size: -; V: TRBV6-4; D: TRBD1; J: TRBJ1-5; CDR3: CASSDDRECNQPQHF; DNA: TGTGCCAGCAGTGACGACAGGGAGTGCAATCAGCCCCAGCATTTT
size: few; V: TRBV7-9; D: -; J: TRBJ1-4; CDR3: CASSLGRVGEKLFF; DNA: TGTGCCAGCAGCTTAGGCAGGGTAGGGGAAAAACTGTTTTTT
size: -; V: TRBV5-1; D: -; J: TRBJ2-1; CDR3: CASSLVRGDPENNEQFF; DNA: TGCGCCAGCAGCTTGGTCAGGGGGGATCCTGAAAACAATGAGCAGTTCTTC
size: -; V: TRBV28; D: TRBD1; J: TRBJ2-3; CDR3: CASRRTGGSDTQYF; DNA: TGTGCCAGCAGAAGGACAGGGGGCTCAGATACGCAGTATTTT